The rows below give T cell receptor beta chains drawn from one sample of a study of OX40 agonist ivuxolimab in advanced cancers. Clones were read by immunoSEQ multiplex PCR, and TCRdb kept only the in-frame ones, dropping some. The repertoire holds roughly 66,000 clones, with about 80% as singletons. The specimen comprised CD4+ or CD8+ T cells sorted from blood, sampled in a trial of the OX40 agonist ivuxolimab. The receptors were gathered from an adult with an advanced solid tumor such as melanoma, head and neck, liver or kidney cancer. Both conserved end residues are part of each CDR3. The order of the fields is D gene, V gene, clone size, J gene, CDR3 DNA, CDR3 protein. A D gene is named only where the DNA matches it firmly. Some rows have no size entry. The others give once, few or many, or a class for an expanded clone.

D gene: NA
V gene: TRBV6-1
clone size: once
J gene: TRBJ1-2
CDR3 DNA: TGTGCCAGCTCGGTCGCGGGGGTTGGCTACACCTTC
CDR3 protein: CASSVAGVGYTF

D gene: NA
V gene: TRBV18
clone size: NA
J gene: TRBJ1-5
CDR3 DNA: TGTGCCAGCTCACCAATGGGCAATCAGCCCCAGCATTTT
CDR3 protein: CASSPMGNQPQHF

D gene: TRBD1
V gene: TRBV6-6
clone size: NA
J gene: TRBJ1-2
CDR3 DNA: TGTGCCAGCAGCAGGGACAGGGGAACGGGCTATGGCTACACCTTC
CDR3 protein: CASSRDRGTGYGYTF

D gene: TRBD1
V gene: TRBV7-9
clone size: once
J gene: TRBJ2-7
CDR3 DNA: TGTGCCAGCAGCCGACAGGGAGTAAGCGAGCAGTACTTC
CDR3 protein: CASSRQGVSEQYF

D gene: TRBD1
V gene: TRBV18
clone size: NA
J gene: TRBJ2-7
CDR3 DNA: TGTGCCAGCTCACGACTTCGACAGGGGTCCTCCTACGAGCAGTACTTC
CDR3 protein: CASSRLRQGSSYEQYF

D gene: NA
V gene: TRBV5-4
clone size: once
J gene: TRBJ2-5
CDR3 DNA: TGTGCCACCAGATTAGGGGGTCAAGAGACCCAGTACTTC
CDR3 protein: CATRLGGQETQYF

D gene: NA
V gene: TRBV1
clone size: NA
J gene: TRBJ2-7
CDR3 DNA: TGCACCAGCAGCCACAAGACGACAGGGGTCCCCTACGAGCAGTACTTC
CDR3 protein: CTSSHKTTGVPYEQYF

D gene: TRBD1
V gene: TRBV6-6
clone size: NA
J gene: TRBJ1-4
CDR3 DNA: TGTGCCAGCAGTGGACAGGCCTCACGACTGTTTTTT
CDR3 protein: CASSGQASRLFF

D gene: NA
V gene: TRBV6-6
clone size: NA
J gene: TRBJ1-6
CDR3 DNA: TGTGCCAGCAGTTACTCGGCAGGGGCGGGTTCACCCCTCCACTTT
CDR3 protein: CASSYSAGAGSPLHF

D gene: NA
V gene: TRBV30
clone size: NA
J gene: TRBJ1-2
CDR3 DNA: TGTGCCTGGAGGGCAGGAACAGGGCTTTCTGGCTACACCTTC
CDR3 protein: CAWRAGTGLSGYTF

D gene: NA
V gene: TRBV5-4
clone size: NA
J gene: TRBJ2-2
CDR3 DNA: TGTGCCAGCAGCTTGAGTGCGAACACCGGGGAGCTGTTTTTT
CDR3 protein: CASSLSANTGELFF

D gene: NA
V gene: TRBV5-4
clone size: NA
J gene: TRBJ1-2
CDR3 DNA: TGTGCCAGCAGCTTGGGTAGGGCCTATGGCTACACCTTC
CDR3 protein: CASSLGRAYGYTF

D gene: NA
V gene: TRBV5-1
clone size: NA
J gene: TRBJ2-1
CDR3 DNA: TGCGCCAGCAGCTTGGCGGGGCCAGGGTTGGGCTCCTACAATGAGCAGTTCTTC
CDR3 protein: CASSLAGPGLGSYNEQFF

D gene: NA
V gene: TRBV6-1
clone size: NA
J gene: TRBJ2-1
CDR3 DNA: TGTGCCAGCACGGACAACTCCTACAATGAGCAGTTCTTC
CDR3 protein: CASTDNSYNEQFF

D gene: TRBD1
V gene: TRBV30
clone size: NA
J gene: TRBJ1-2
CDR3 DNA: TGTGCCTCTAGGACAGGGAAAGACCATGGCTACACCTTC
CDR3 protein: CASRTGKDHGYTF

D gene: NA
V gene: TRBV6-1
clone size: NA
J gene: TRBJ1-3
CDR3 DNA: TGTGCCAGCAGTGAGGTTACTGGAAACACCATATATTTT
CDR3 protein: CASSEVTGNTIYF

D gene: NA
V gene: TRBV7-2
clone size: NA
J gene: TRBJ2-5
CDR3 DNA: TGTGCCAGCAGCACGAGGTGGGGGGCGGCTGAGACCCAGTACTTC
CDR3 protein: CASSTRWGAAETQYF

D gene: NA
V gene: TRBV5-6
clone size: few
J gene: TRBJ2-5
CDR3 DNA: TGTGCCAGCAGCCCCGTTGGCAGACAAGAGACCCAGTACTTC
CDR3 protein: CASSPVGRQETQYF

D gene: NA
V gene: TRBV4-1
clone size: NA
J gene: TRBJ2-7
CDR3 DNA: TGCGCCAGCAGCCAAGGGTGGGGTGGGGGTTACGAGCAGTACTTC
CDR3 protein: CASSQGWGGGYEQYF

D gene: TRBD2
V gene: TRBV10-2
clone size: NA
J gene: TRBJ2-5
CDR3 DNA: TGCGCCAGCAGTGTAATGGCTAGCGGGCAAGAGACCCAGTACTTC
CDR3 protein: CASSVMASGQETQYF

D gene: TRBD1
V gene: TRBV6-5
clone size: NA
J gene: TRBJ1-5
CDR3 DNA: TGTGCCAGCAGTTACACAGCAGGGGGAGGTCAGCCCCAGCATTTT
CDR3 protein: CASSYTAGGGQPQHF

D gene: NA
V gene: TRBV6-6
clone size: NA
J gene: TRBJ1-2
CDR3 DNA: TGTGCCAGCACCAATAGTGGGGGGGGTAAGGGCTACACCTTC
CDR3 protein: CASTNSGGGKGYTF

D gene: TRBD1
V gene: TRBV27
clone size: NA
J gene: TRBJ2-2
CDR3 DNA: TGTGCCAGCAGGCAGGGACAGGGAGAGGTCGGGGAGCTGTTTTTT
CDR3 protein: CASRQGQGEVGELFF

D gene: TRBD1
V gene: TRBV29-1
clone size: once
J gene: TRBJ1-2
CDR3 DNA: TGCAGCGTGAGCAACCAGGGGGCATCCTATGGCTACACCTTC
CDR3 protein: CSVSNQGASYGYTF